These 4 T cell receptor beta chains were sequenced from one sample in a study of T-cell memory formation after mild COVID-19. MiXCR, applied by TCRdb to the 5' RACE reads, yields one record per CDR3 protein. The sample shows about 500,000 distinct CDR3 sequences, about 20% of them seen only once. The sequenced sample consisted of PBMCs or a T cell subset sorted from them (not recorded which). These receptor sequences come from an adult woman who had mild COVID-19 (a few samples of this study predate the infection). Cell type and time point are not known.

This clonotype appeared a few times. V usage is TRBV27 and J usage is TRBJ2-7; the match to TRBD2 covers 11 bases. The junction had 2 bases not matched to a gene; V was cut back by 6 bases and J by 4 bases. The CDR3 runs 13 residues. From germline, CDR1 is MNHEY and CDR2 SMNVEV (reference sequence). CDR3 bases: TGTGCCAGCAGGCCTAGCGGGGGGTACGAGCAGTACTTC. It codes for CASRPSGGYEQYF.

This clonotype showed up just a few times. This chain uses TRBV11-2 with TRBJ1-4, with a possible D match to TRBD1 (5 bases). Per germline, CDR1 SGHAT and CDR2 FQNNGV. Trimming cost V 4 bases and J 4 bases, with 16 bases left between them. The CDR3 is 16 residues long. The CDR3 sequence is CASSSNGGRSNEKLFF. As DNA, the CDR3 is TGTGCCAGCAGCTCCAATGGGGGACGTAGTAATGAAAAACTGTTTTTT. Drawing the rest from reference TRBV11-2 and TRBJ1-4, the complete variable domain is EAGVAQSPRYKIIEKRQSVAFWCNPISGHATLYWYQQILGQGPKLLIQFQNNGVVDDSQLPKDRFSAERLKGVDSTLKIQPAKLEDSAVYLCASSSNGGRSNEKLFFGSGTQLSVL.

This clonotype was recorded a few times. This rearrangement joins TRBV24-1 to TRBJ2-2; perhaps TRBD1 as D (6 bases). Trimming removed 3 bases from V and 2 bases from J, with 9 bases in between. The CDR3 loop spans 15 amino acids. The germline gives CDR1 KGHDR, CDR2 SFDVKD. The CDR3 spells CATSDDRTNTGELFF. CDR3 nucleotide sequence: TGTGCCACCAGTGATGACAGGACTAACACCGGGGAGCTGTTTTTT.

Here the CDR3 DNA reads TGTGCCAGCAGCTCCTACACCATAAACATTCAGTACTTC. Its protein is CASSSYTINIQYF. V and J are TRBV5-6 and TRBJ2-4; D gene uncertain. The CDR3 is made up of 13 amino acids. V was trimmed by 3 bases and J by 6 bases, leaving 10 bases between them. The germline V gene has CDR1 SGHDT and CDR2 YYEEEE. The variable domain in full, completed from reference TRBV5-6 and TRBJ2-4, reads DAGVTQSPTHLIKTRGQQVTLRCSPKSGHDTVSWYQQALGQGPQFIFQYYEEEERQRGNFPDRFSGHQFPNYSSELNVNALLLGDSALYLCASSSYTINIQYFGAGTRLSVL.